These 27 T cell receptor beta chains originate from one sample sequenced in a study of T-cell reconstitution after alpha-beta-depleted transplantation in children. Unique molecular identifiers were incorporated into the prepared TCRbeta library. TCRdb itself ran the PCR reads through MiXCR, one entry per CDR3 protein. This sample has about 540,000 distinct CDR3 sequences, with roughly 27% found just once. Sequencing used PBMCs, obtained before TCRalphabeta/CD19-depleted stem cell transplant. The origin of the receptors is a boy under two years old with Wiskott-Aldrich syndrome, due to receive a stem cell transplant.

This clonotype was counted a few times. The J gene is TRBJ2-1, the V gene TRBV20-1, with D uncertain. Germline V gene lookup returns CDR1 DFQATT and CDR2 SNEGSKA (reference sequence). The CDR3 totals 12 residues. Trimming took off 6 bases at V and 3 bases at J, with 9 bases between the two ends. The CDR3 DNA is TGCAGTGCCACTGACGACTACAATGAGCAGTTCTTC. Protein: CSATDDYNEQFF.

The J gene is TRBJ1-1, the V gene TRBV7-8; D call uncertain. Germline CDR1 reads SGHVS; CDR2 reads FQNEAQ. Between the trimmed V and J ends, which lost 4 bases and 1 base, there was a span of 13 bases. This CDR3 is built from 15 residues. The CDR3 here is CASSSLGLQNTEAFF. The CDR3 DNA reads as TGTGCCAGCAGCTCGCTAGGACTCCAGAACACTGAAGCTTTCTTT.

This clonotype was detected only a few times. The rearrangement links TRBV5-5 to TRBJ2-7; 7 bases fit TRBD1. There are 16 residues in the CDR3. The trim removed 5 bases at V and 0 bases at J, leaving 11 bases unmatched. The germline V gene has CDR1 SGHKS and CDR2 YYEKEE (reference sequence). The CDR3 DNA reads as TGTGCCAGCAGGGATGAACGGACAGGCAACTCCTACGAGCAGTACTTC. Residues: CASRDERTGNSYEQYF.

This clonotype was counted only a few times. This chain links TRBV20-1 with TRBJ2-2; 14 nucleotides match TRBD2. V was pared by 4 bases and J by 5 bases, with 6 bases of the junction left unmatched. Per germline, CDR1 DFQATT and CDR2 SNEGSKA (reference sequence). CDR3 length: 16 residues. This chain's CDR3 is CSANTGTSGRTGELFF. The DNA for the CDR3 is TGCAGTGCTAACACCGGGACTAGCGGGAGAACCGGGGAGCTGTTTTTT.

This clonotype was seen repeatedly, ten times or more. The rearrangement uses TRBV5-1 and TRBJ2-1, with 9 bases lining up with TRBD1. The V gene's germline CDR1 is SGHRS and CDR2 YFSETQ. The CDR3 is made up of 15 amino acids. Trimming cost V 0 bases and J 2 bases; bases outside gene matches: 0. CDR3 nucleotide sequence: TGCGCCAGCAGCTTGGGGACAGGGGCCTACAATGAGCAGTTCTTC. As protein: CASSLGTGAYNEQFF.

In DNA, the CDR3 is TGCGCCAGCACCGGGACTAGCTGGCCCGGGGAGCTGTTTTTT. Translated, it gives CASTGTSWPGELFF. This chain joins TRBV5-1 and TRBJ2-2; 9 bases fit TRBD2. V trimming: 6 bases; J trimming: 6 bases; junction bases outside the gene matches: 6. Per the germline V gene, CDR1 is SGHRS and CDR2 is YFSETQ. The CDR3 totals 14 residues.

This clonotype was seen only a few times. The J gene is TRBJ1-1, the V gene TRBV20-1, with D hard to call. CDR3 length equals 13 residues. Trimming cost V 6 bases and J 1 base, with 12 bases left between them. CDR1 is DFQATT, CDR2 SNEGSKA, per germline (reference sequence). The CDR3 protein is CSAKRIQNTEAFF. The CDR3 bases are TGCAGTGCGAAAAGGATTCAGAACACTGAAGCTTTCTTT.

This clonotype was found many times. V usage is TRBV5-1 and J usage is TRBJ1-3; TRBD1 matches 7 bases. V was clipped by 4 bases and J by 1 base; unmatched bases: 2. This CDR3 is 14 amino acids long. Germline lookup yields CDR1 SGHRS and CDR2 YFSETQ. The CDR3 DNA is TGCGCCAGCAGCCCCAGGGGGTCTGGAAACACCATATATTTT. It encodes CASSPRGSGNTIYF.

This clonotype showed up just a few times. The chain is built from TRBV20-1 and TRBJ1-1, with a weak D call TRBD1 (5 bases). V lost 3 bases, J lost 3 bases, and 11 bases lay in between. The CDR3 spans 13 residues. CDR1 is DFQATT, CDR2 SNEGSKA, per germline (reference sequence). CDR3 sequence: CSARRGAYTEAFF. CDR3 nucleotides: TGCAGTGCTAGGAGAGGGGCTTACACTGAAGCTTTCTTT.

The chain is built from TRBV19 and TRBJ2-2; D might be TRBD1 or TRBD2, each matching 5 bases. CDR1 and CDR2 (germline): LNHDA, SQIVND (reference sequence). CDR3 size: 16 residues. Trimming took off 5 bases at V and 0 bases at J, with 13 bases between the two ends. As DNA, the CDR3 is TGTGCCAGTAGTTATCCCGGGACGGCGAACACCGGGGAGCTGTTTTTT. Residues: CASSYPGTANTGELFF.

The V and J genes are TRBV28 and TRBJ1-4; D ambiguous. The CDR3 is 15 amino acids. The ends were cut back, 4 bases at V and 8 bases at J, with 17 bases in the middle. Germline CDR1 reads MDHEN; CDR2 reads SYDVKM. CDR3 in amino acids: CASSYAGPGREKLFF. The CDR3 DNA is TGTGCCAGCAGTTACGCCGGGCCCGGGAGGGAAAAACTGTTTTTT.

The CDR3 region is CAWSPPGVWDSPLHF. The DNA of the CDR3 is TGTGCCTGGAGTCCACCAGGGGTTTGGGATTCACCCCTCCACTTT. This chain uses TRBV30 with TRBJ1-6, with D maybe TRBD1 (6 bases). V gave up 2 bases and J gave up 8 bases, with 16 bases separating them. The CDR3 is 15 amino acids. CDR1 and CDR2 from the germline V gene are GTSNPN and SVGIG (reference sequence).

V is TRBV20-1 and J is TRBJ2-1, with D unclear. Germline V gives CDR1 DFQATT, CDR2 SNEGSKA (reference sequence). The CDR3 covers 10 residues. V shed 3 bases and J shed 6 bases, with 3 bases lying between them. The DNA for the CDR3 is TGCAGTGCTAGGAGCAATGAGCAGTTCTTC. Amino acid sequence: CSARSNEQFF.

V usage is TRBV10-3 and J usage is TRBJ2-7; 9 bases align to TRBD1. Trimming at V came to 9 bases and at J to 6 bases, leaving 9 bases not matched to a gene. The length of the CDR3 is 13 residues. Germline CDR1 and CDR2: ENHRY and SYGVKD. Here the CDR3 DNA reads TGTGCCATTTTGGGACAGGGTTCTTCCGAGCAGTACTTC. Protein sequence: CAILGQGSSEQYF.

The genes are TRBV18 and TRBJ2-7; 11 bases align to TRBD2. After removal of 6 bases from V and 7 bases from J, the junction contained 23 bases not matched to a gene. Germline loops: CDR1 KGHSH, CDR2 LQKENI. This CDR3 has 19 residues. CDR3 in amino acids: CASSPRLGSLTGTSGEQYF. In DNA, the CDR3 is TGTGCCAGCTCCCCGCGCCTAGGGAGCCTAACCGGGACTAGCGGAGAGCAGTACTTC. Complete variable domain (other parts from reference TRBV18 and TRBJ2-7): NAGVMQNPRHLVRRRGQEARLRCSPMKGHSHVYWYRQLPEEGLKFMVYLQKENIIDESGMPKERFSAEFPKEGPSILRIQQVVRGDSAAYFCASSPRLGSLTGTSGEQYFGPGTRLTVT.

This clonotype was seen a handful of times. J is TRBJ2-5 and V is TRBV6-2 or TRBV6-3; 9 nucleotides align to TRBD2. Germline CDR1 reads MNHEY; CDR2 reads SVGEGT. The CDR3 has 13 residues. Trimming at V came to 8 bases and at J to 2 bases, leaving 3 bases not matched to a gene. CDR3 protein: CASRSGRQETQYF. CDR3 nucleotides: TGTGCCAGCCGTAGCGGGAGACAAGAGACCCAGTACTTC.

This chain links TRBV29-1 with TRBJ2-2, with a tentative D call TRBD1 (5 bases). The CDR3 runs to 13 residues. Germline loops: CDR1 SQVTM, CDR2 ANQGSEA. V lost 2 bases to trimming and J lost 2 bases, with 6 bases between them. The CDR3 protein is CSVEQGNTGELFF. DNA of the CDR3: TGCAGCGTTGAACAGGGAAACACCGGGGAGCTGTTTTTT.

This clonotype was detected ten times or more. This sequence joins TRBV12-3 or TRBV12-4 and TRBJ2-7; perhaps TRBD2 as D (6 bases). Trimming cost V 3 bases and J 4 bases, with 10 bases left between them. The CDR3 length is 13 residues. The CDR3 nucleotides read TGTGCCAGCAGTTTGGGGGGAGGTTACGAGCAGTACTTC. It yields the protein CASSLGGGYEQYF.

V and J are TRBV5-1 and TRBJ1-2, with a tentative D call TRBD1 (6 bases). Germline V gives CDR1 SGHRS, CDR2 YFSETQ. The CDR3 covers 15 residues. Trimming removed 0 bases from V and 6 bases from J, with 15 bases in between. The CDR3 DNA is TGCGCCAGCAGCTTGGGGACGACAGGTCAGGATGGCTACACCTTC. Amino acid sequence: CASSLGTTGQDGYTF.

This clonotype has more than one count but fewer than ten. The chain combines TRBV3-1 with TRBJ2-7, with unresolved D. Germline V gene data show CDR1 as LGHDT and CDR2 as YNNKEL (reference sequence). This CDR3 region has 13 residues. V was shortened by 4 bases and J by 4 bases, with 11 bases between the two germline ends. The chain's CDR3 is CASSRTLVYEQYF. CDR3 nucleotide sequence: TGTGCCAGCAGCCGAACCCTCGTTTACGAGCAGTACTTC.

This clonotype appeared a few times. The chain is built from TRBV5-1 and TRBJ2-7, with 7 bases lining up with TRBD2. CDR3 size: 15 residues. Germline CDR1 reads SGHRS; CDR2 reads YFSETQ. The junction had 9 bases not matched to a gene; V was cut back by 0 bases and J by 6 bases. CDR3 in DNA: TGCGCCAGCAGCTTGGAGGGCGGGAGTTCAACCGAGCAGTACTTC. Its protein product is CASSLEGGSSTEQYF.

The V call is TRBV4-1, the J call TRBJ1-4, with TRBD1 as a possible D gene (6 bases). Germline V gives CDR1 MGHRA, CDR2 YSYEKL. The CDR3 runs 15 residues. Trimming shortened V by 0 bases and J by 3 bases, and 8 bases separated the two germline ends. The CDR3 nucleotides are TGCGCCAGCAGCCAAGATTGGGGGCCTAATGAAAAACTGTTTTTT. Protein sequence: CASSQDWGPNEKLFF.

The V call is TRBV28, the J call TRBJ2-4, with D possibly being TRBD2 (6 bases). The CDR3 sequence is 15 residues long. Per the germline V gene, CDR1 is MDHEN and CDR2 is SYDVKM. Trimming took off 6 bases at V and 1 base at J, with 13 bases between the two ends. DNA of the CDR3: TGTGCCAGCAGCGGGGGAAAGGTCGCCAAAAACATTCAGTACTTC. Translated: CASSGGKVAKNIQYF.

Only a few counts were recorded for this clonotype. The chain combines TRBV10-3 with TRBJ2-1; either TRBD1 or TRBD2 may fit D (6 bases each). The V end lost 4 bases, the J end lost 5 bases, and 9 bases lay between the germline ends. The germline V gene encodes CDR1 ENHRY and CDR2 SYGVKD. CDR3 length: 13 residues. Here the CDR3 reads CAISGGTHNEQFF. CDR3 nucleotides: TGTGCCATCAGTGGCGGGACACACAATGAGCAGTTCTTC.

This clonotype has more than one count but fewer than ten. This chain connects TRBV5-1 to TRBJ2-1, with 13 positions matching TRBD2. CDR3 length equals 16 residues. Germline values: CDR1 SGHRS, CDR2 YFSETQ. Trimming removed 4 bases from V and 4 bases from J; junction bases left unmatched: 5. In DNA form, the CDR3 reads TGCGCCAGCAGCGTCAGGACTAGCGGGGGATACAATGAGCAGTTCTTC. This sequence encodes CASSVRTSGGYNEQFF.

The chain joins TRBV6-1 to TRBJ2-7, with 8 nucleotides matching TRBD2. The CDR3 totals 13 residues. Per germline, CDR1 MNHNS and CDR2 SASEGT. J lost 2 bases, V lost 7 bases, and 4 bases had no gene match. CDR3 region: CASTLTSAYEQYF. CDR3 coding DNA: TGTGCCAGCACCCTGACTAGCGCCTACGAGCAGTACTTC.

The chain recombines TRBV7-2 with TRBJ1-1; D is unclear. Trimming took off 5 bases at V and 8 bases at J, with 12 bases between the two ends. Germline V gene data show CDR1 as SGHTA and CDR2 as FQGNSA. The CDR3 spans 12 residues. CDR3 DNA: TGTGCCAGCAGCCCGGAGGTACCCGAAGCTTTCTTT. It yields the protein CASSPEVPEAFF.